One sample yielded the 5 T cell receptor beta chains listed below, sequenced in a study of blood T cell repertoires in COVID-19 (dated by TCRdb to the early 2020s). Libraries came from the immunoSEQ multiplex PCR assay. The table was pulled from immuneACCESS by TCRdb, which kept in-frame rearrangements only. Such tables lose some clones; where checked, under half of the loss comes from unresolved V genes, and the rest has no known cause. This sample lists some 230,000 clones; around 84% were detected once. 4.5% to 6% of the sample rests with the top ten. The sequencing sample was made of peripheral blood. The receptors stem from a woman in her sixties who had recovered from COVID-19.

The sample holds a few counts of this clone. The genes are TRBV7-8 and TRBJ1-4; D remains ambiguous. V dropped 5 bases and J dropped 4 bases, with 14 bases sitting between them. CDR3 length: 15 amino acids. Germline assignment: CDR1 SGHVS and CDR2 FQNEAQ. In nucleotides, the CDR3 is TGTGCCAGCAGCCCTACCGCGATCATTAATGAAAAACTGTTTTTT. Its translation is CASSPTAIINEKLFF.

This rearrangement joins TRBV21-1 to TRBJ2-7; the D call of TRBD1 is as the table states it, not checked on the DNA. TRBV21-1 is noted as a pseudogene. The CDR3 has 14 residues. The CDR3 spells CASSNTGGGYEQYF. The CDR3 DNA reads as TGTGCCAGCAGCAACACAGGGGGCGGTTACGAGCAGTACTTC.

The chain links TRBV10-3 to TRBJ1-5, with TRBD1 identical over 8 bases. J lost 6 bases, V lost 10 bases, and 8 bases had no gene match. CDR1 and CDR2 from the germline V gene are ENHRY and SYGVKD. This CDR3 comprises 13 residues. CDR3 sequence: CATTTGDGQPQHF. CDR3 sequence (DNA): TGTGCCACTACGACAGGGGATGGTCAGCCCCAGCATTTT.

This chain uses TRBV2 with TRBJ1-1; 10 bases agree with TRBD1. Losses at the gene ends were 6 bases for V and 10 bases for J; bases not matched to a gene: 8. Germline assignment: CDR1 SNHLY and CDR2 FYNNEI. The CDR3 length is 13 residues. The CDR3 is CASSRRQGAPAFF. In nucleotides, the CDR3 is TGTGCCAGCAGCCGAAGACAGGGGGCTCCAGCTTTCTTT.

This sequence joins TRBV19 and TRBJ2-1, with 8 nucleotides matching TRBD1. The CDR3 extends over 14 amino acids. Germline CDR1 LNHDA, CDR2 SQIVND (reference sequence). Unmatched junction bases numbered 0, after V lost 2 bases and J lost 3 bases. The CDR3 sequence: CASSITGGYNEQFF. As DNA, the CDR3 is TGTGCCAGTAGTATAACAGGGGGCTACAATGAGCAGTTCTTC.